Listed below are T cell receptor beta chains from one sample, sequenced in a study of T-cell reconstitution after alpha-beta-depleted transplantation in children. TCRdb fed the PCR reads into MiXCR, producing one record per CDR3 protein. The profile covers a few hundred thousand distinct CDR3 sequences, with 11% appearing a single time and 4.5% to 6% taken by the ten largest. The specimen was PBMCs from the stem cell graft donor, collected from the stem cell graft. The receptors stem from a human donor who donated a stem cell graft to a child with acute myeloid leukemia. Each CDR3 is given with its conserved first and last residue. A D gene is named only where the DNA matches it firmly. A clone size is listed for some rows: how often the clone was seen (once, few, many), or a class if it is expanded.

d_call clone_size v_call cdr3_aa
. . TRBV7-3 CASSPSGAGYTGELFF
. many TRBV20-1 CSARGHLNYGYTF
. . TRBV7-2 CASSLKLPGTGELFF
TRBD2 . TRBV7-3 CASSFSLAGNNEQFF
TRBD2 many TRBV6-1 CASSLTGGPPDTQYF
TRBD1 few TRBV3-1 CASSRTGKTEAFF
. . TRBV2 CASSVQNTEAFF
. . TRBV7-2 CASSLEGFGYTF
TRBD2 few TRBV4-2 CASSQAGTSGSGEQYF
TRBD1 few TRBV7-8 CASSVGQGGSPLHF
. few TRBV2 CASSRLFTGELFF
. . TRBV12-3/TRBV12-4 CASSLLPGHRLHF
. few TRBV7-8 CASSFVSGSETQYF
TRBD2 few TRBV20-1 CSVSGGAVIGETQYF
TRBD2 few TRBV5-1 CASSLRGGRAYEQYF
TRBD2 . TRBV7-2 CASTLAGGLAANTDTQYF
TRBD1 few TRBV7-2 CASSSDRGKSEKLFF
TRBD1 many TRBV7-3 CASSWIQGNEQFF
. few TRBV20-1 CSASRVSGQETQYF
. . TRBV5-1 CASSLDSSGITEAFF
TRBD2 many TRBV5-1 CASSLETSGSTDTQYF
TRBD1 few TRBV3-1 CASRVGQGFNSPLHF
TRBD1 many TRBV28 CASRNPGGAFQETQYF
TRBD1 few TRBV29-1 CSVAGGRGLGEAFF
TRBD2 many TRBV4-3 CASSQEGLAGNEQFF
TRBD1 . TRBV10-3 CATGTGEETQYF
. . TRBV12-3/TRBV12-4 CASSATPDQETQYF
. few TRBV4-2 CASSGVASVGHNEQFF
TRBD2 few TRBV10-3 CAISGTSFANEQFF
. few TRBV6-5 CASSYSSLTYNEQFF
. many TRBV5-1 CASRVDGGMFGELFF
TRBD1 few TRBV6-1 CASTGYRGYEQYF
. . TRBV6-1 CASVRTGTDTQYF
. many TRBV20-1 CSARDIDRVYGYTF
TRBD2 few TRBV6-1 CASQSGLAYQETQYF
. few TRBV5-1 CASSLDGETDTQYF
TRBD1 . TRBV6-9 CASNVHRGPFDSNQPQHF
. . TRBV7-9 CASSSPGARDNEQFF
TRBD1 . TRBV20-1 CSANGQGDEKLFF
TRBD1 many TRBV7-2 CASSLTGGSGQPQHF
TRBD1 once TRBV18 CASSPRGQEETQYF
. few TRBV29-1 CSVRGAGSYEQYF
. many TRBV7-9 CASSLGQGGNEQFF
TRBD1 . TRBV7-2 CASSPDRVGETQYF
TRBD1 many TRBV29-1 CSVGDRGLSTDTQYF